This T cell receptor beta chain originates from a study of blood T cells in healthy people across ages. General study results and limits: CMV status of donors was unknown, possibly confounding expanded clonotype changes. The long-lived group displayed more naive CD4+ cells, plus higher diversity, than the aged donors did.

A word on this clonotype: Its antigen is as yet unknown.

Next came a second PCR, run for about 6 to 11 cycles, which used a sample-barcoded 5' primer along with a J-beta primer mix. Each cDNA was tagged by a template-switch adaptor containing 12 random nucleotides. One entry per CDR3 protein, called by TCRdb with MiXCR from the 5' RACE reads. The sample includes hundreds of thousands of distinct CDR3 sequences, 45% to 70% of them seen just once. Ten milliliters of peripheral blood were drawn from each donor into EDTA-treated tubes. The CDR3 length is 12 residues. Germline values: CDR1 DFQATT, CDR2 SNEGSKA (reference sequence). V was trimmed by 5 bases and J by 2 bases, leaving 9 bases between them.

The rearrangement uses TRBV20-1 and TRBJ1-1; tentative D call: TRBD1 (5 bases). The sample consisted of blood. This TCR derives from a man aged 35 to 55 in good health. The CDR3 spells CSAQQDNTEAFF. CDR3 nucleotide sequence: TGCAGTGCTCAACAGGACAACACTGAAGCTTTCTTT.